The 10 T cell receptor beta chains below come from one sample, sequenced in a study of blood T cells in healthy people across ages. PCR was performed a second time for roughly 7 to 11 cycles using a sample-barcoded 5' primer and a J-beta primer mix. A single record per CDR3 protein comes from TCRdb applying MiXCR to the 5' RACE reads. Of 1.5 million to 2 million distinct CDR3 sequences listed, roughly 50% are singletons. The material sequenced was blood. The source is a woman between 40 and 50 years old in good health.

The chain couples TRBV20-1 to TRBJ2-5; D remains ambiguous. V shed 5 bases and J shed 2 bases, with 9 bases lying between them. The CDR3 loop spans 12 amino acids. The germline gives CDR1 DFQATT, CDR2 SNEGSKA (reference sequence). The CDR3 region is CSASAEQETQYF. CDR3 coding DNA: TGCAGTGCTTCGGCAGAACAAGAGACCCAGTACTTC.

V gene TRBV20-1 combines with J gene TRBJ2-1; 12 positions match TRBD1. Per the germline V gene, CDR1 is DFQATT and CDR2 is SNEGSKA (reference sequence). The CDR3 sequence is 21 residues long. Germline trimming cut 1 base from V and 0 bases from J; bases unmatched to any gene: 16. CDR3: CSARVKPVPWDRGPSYNEQFF. The CDR3 DNA reads TGCAGTGCTAGAGTCAAGCCCGTACCCTGGGACAGGGGGCCCTCCTACAATGAGCAGTTCTTC.

This clonotype was counted a few times. The chain recombines TRBV7-9 with TRBJ2-5; TRBD1 matches at 8 bases. Germline V gene sequence: CDR1 SEHNR, CDR2 FQNEAQ (reference sequence). V was clipped by 5 bases and J by 13 bases; unmatched bases: 9. This CDR3 spans 12 amino acids. The CDR3 sequence: CASSQGASRTYF. In DNA form, the CDR3 reads TGTGCCAGCAGCCAGGGGGCTAGCCGCACGTACTTC.

V and J are TRBV25-1 and TRBJ2-1; 10 bases line up with TRBD2. CDR1 MGHDK and CDR2 SYGVNS come from the germline V gene. V lost 1 base, J lost 5 bases, and 5 bases stayed unmatched. The CDR3 contains 16 residues. CDR3 loop: CASSEWDSGGNNEQFF. CDR3 nucleotide sequence: TGTGCCAGCAGTGAATGGGATAGCGGGGGGAACAATGAGCAGTTCTTC.

The count of this clonotype is one. The chain employs TRBV7-2 and TRBJ2-2; TRBD1 is a possible D gene (5 bases). The CDR3 length is 15 residues. Germline-derived CDR1 and CDR2 are SGHTA and FQGNSA. V gave up 1 base and J gave up 2 bases, with 8 bases separating them. CDR3 nucleotide sequence: TGTGCCAGCAGCTTAGAACAGGTCAACACCGGGGAGCTGTTTTTT. As protein: CASSLEQVNTGELFF.

The rearrangement uses TRBV28 and TRBJ1-2; D is possibly TRBD1 (5 bases). Germline values: CDR1 MDHEN, CDR2 SYDVKM. This CDR3 has 13 residues. Trimming cost V 8 bases and J 0 bases, with 10 bases left between them. CDR3 DNA sequence: TGTGCCAGCCGGGGGACTACTAACTATGGCTACACCTTC. Translating it yields CASRGTTNYGYTF.

This rearrangement joins TRBV10-1 to TRBJ2-1; 10 bases fit TRBD1. CDR1 is WNHNN, CDR2 SYGVQD, per germline (reference sequence). The CDR3 extends over 15 amino acids. After removal of 5 bases from V and 8 bases from J, the junction contained 9 bases not matched to a gene. CDR3 protein: CASSSGTGVWDEQFF. The CDR3 region has the DNA TGCGCCAGCAGTTCCGGGACAGGGGTCTGGGATGAGCAGTTCTTC.

This clonotype showed up just a few times. The gene calls are TRBV7-8 and TRBJ2-5; D tentatively reads TRBD1 or TRBD2 (5 bases each). CDR1 is SGHVS, CDR2 FQNEAQ, per germline. This CDR3 is 16 amino acids long. V was cut by 2 bases and J by 1 base, with 14 bases left in between. The CDR3 region has the DNA TGTGCCAGCAGCTTATTCGAGGGGTTCATCCAAGAGACCCAGTACTTC. It codes for CASSLFEGFIQETQYF.

The V and J genes are TRBV11-1 and TRBJ2-7, with TRBD2 identical over 8 bases. TRBJ2-4 explains the end of the DNA better; the J call may be wrong. Germline V lookup: CDR1 SGHAT, CDR2 FQDESV (reference sequence). CDR3 length: 14 amino acids. The CDR3: CASSLGLRGDIQYF. The CDR3 DNA is TGTGCCAGCAGCTTAGGCCTGCGGGGGGACATTCAGTACTTC.

This clonotype showed up just a few times. The chain couples TRBV4-1 to TRBJ2-3; D is possibly TRBD1 (6 bases). Germline V gene data show CDR1 as MGHRA and CDR2 as YSYEKL. The V end was cut by 2 bases, the J end by 3 bases, with 15 bases between. The length of the CDR3 is 16 residues. CDR3 sequence reads: CASSQLDRITTDTQYF. The CDR3 DNA reads as TGCGCCAGCAGCCAATTAGACAGGATAACGACAGATACGCAGTATTTT.